In its sample, the clone carrying this TCR beta chain was seen a few times. This record belongs to a study of cytomegalovirus exposure and HLA in healthy donors. J gave up 2 bases and V 4 bases, and 10 bases lay outside the gene matches. CDR3 length equals 18 residues. The germline CDR1 and CDR2 sequences are MNHNS and SASEGT. The repertoire was sequenced with immunoSEQ multiplex PCR; TCRdb's copy has only in-frame clones and lacks some. The sample yields some 120,000 clones, about 91% seen once. The genes are TRBV6-1 and TRBJ2-3; TRBD2 agrees at 12 bases. The sequenced material came from PBMCs. This receptor was identified in a woman under 30 in good health and CMV-seronegative. The CDR3 DNA reads TGTGCCAGCAGTGCCCTAGCGGGGGGGAGGGGCAACACAGATACGCAGTATTTT. Its protein is CASSALAGGRGNTDTQYF.